Each of the 14 T cell receptor beta chains below was sequenced from the same sample in a study of identical twins. Each CDR3 protein gets one entry after TCRdb re-called the 5' RACE reads with MiXCR. The sample lists approximately 700,000 distinct CDR3 sequences, roughly 6% occurring once. Source material: naive T cells sorted from blood. Source of these receptors: a man between 18 and 35 years old in good health.

This clonotype was seen only a few times. The chain joins TRBV28 to TRBJ2-7; 12 bases are shared with TRBD2. The ends lost 5 bases at V and 3 bases at J; junction bases unmatched: 5. Germline V CDR1 and CDR2: MDHEN, SYDVKM. This CDR3 has 15 residues. The CDR3 DNA is TGTGCCAGCAGTCAGACTAGCGGGAGTAACTACGAGCAGTACTTC. This codes for CASSQTSGSNYEQYF.

This clonotype was seen at least ten times. This chain connects TRBV15 to TRBJ2-1; possible D gene TRBD2, 6 bases. Between the trimmed V and J ends, which lost 1 base and 9 bases, there was a span of 16 bases. CDR1 is LNHNV, CDR2 YYDKDF, per germline (reference sequence). The CDR3 loop spans 15 amino acids. The CDR3 loop reads CATSRVPAGEGEQFF. The CDR3 DNA reads as TGTGCCACCAGCAGAGTTCCAGCGGGCGAGGGTGAGCAGTTCTTC.

This chain links TRBV18 with TRBJ2-7; 12 positions match TRBD2. With 5 bases clipped from V and 5 bases from J, the junction kept 7 bases outside the gene matches. The CDR3 is made up of 15 amino acids. Germline CDR1 and CDR2: KGHSH and LQKENI. The CDR3 DNA follows: TGTGCCAGCTCATCAGGACTAGCGGGAATGGACGAGCAGTACGTC. Translating it yields CASSSGLAGMDEQYV.

This clonotype was counted many times. The chain links TRBV6-4 to TRBJ2-3; TRBD2 is a possible D gene (6 bases). CDR1 is MRHNA, CDR2 SNTAGT, per germline. There are 15 residues in the CDR3. The V and J ends lost 2 bases and 0 bases respectively, with 9 bases between them. CDR3 in DNA: TGTGCCAGCAGTGACCGGGCGGGGAGCACAGATACGCAGTATTTT. Translation: CASSDRAGSTDTQYF.

This clonotype was seen at least ten times. The V call is TRBV5-6, the J call TRBJ2-1; D is unresolved. Germline V CDR1 and CDR2: SGHDT, YYEEEE. Between the trimmed V and J ends, which lost 2 bases and 0 bases, there was a span of 9 bases. The length of the CDR3 is 15 residues. CDR3 amino acids: CASSFGLSSYNEQFF. DNA for the CDR3: TGTGCCAGCAGCTTCGGTCTGAGCTCCTACAATGAGCAGTTCTTC.

This clonotype has at least ten counts. This chain joins TRBV6-1 and TRBJ2-5; TRBD1 or TRBD2 may be the D gene (5 bases each). This CDR3 is 12 amino acids long. Trimming removed 8 bases at V and 3 bases at J, with 10 bases between. The germline gives CDR1 MNHNS, CDR2 SASEGT. This CDR3 is CASRDGKETQYF. CDR3 in DNA: TGTGCCAGCCGGGACGGAAAAGAGACCCAGTACTTC.

There are many counts of this clonotype. This rearrangement joins TRBV20-1 to TRBJ2-4, with 7 bases that match TRBD1. The J segment lost 8 bases and the V segment lost 6 bases, leaving 13 bases of the junction unmatched. The CDR3 sequence is 14 residues long. Per the germline V gene, CDR1 is DFQATT and CDR2 is SNEGSKA (reference sequence). CDR3 sequence reads: CSAPRGTVRDIQYF. CDR3 DNA: TGCAGTGCCCCGAGAGGGACAGTGAGGGACATTCAGTACTTC.

V usage is TRBV6-1 and J usage is TRBJ1-2, with unresolved D. The CDR3 sequence is 14 residues long. V lost 5 bases and J 4 bases, leaving 14 bases between the germline ends. Germline CDR1 is MNHNS and CDR2 is SASEGT. CDR3 DNA sequence: TGTGCCAGCAGTCGATGGCAGAATTTCTATGGCTACACCTTC. This gives the protein CASSRWQNFYGYTF.

The V and J genes are TRBV20-1 and TRBJ2-7; D is unresolved. Trimming left V 0 bases short and J 3 bases short, with 9 bases between. The CDR3 totals 13 residues. The V gene's germline CDR1 is DFQATT and CDR2 SNEGSKA (reference sequence). CDR3 protein: CSARETNSYEQYV. The CDR3 nucleotides are TGCAGTGCTAGAGAGACGAACAGCTACGAGCAGTACGTC.

This clonotype was picked up many times. The chain employs TRBV12-3 or TRBV12-4 and TRBJ2-7, with TRBD1 as a possible D gene (6 bases). The V end lost 3 bases, the J end lost 4 bases, and 10 bases lay between the germline ends. This CDR3 spans 13 amino acids. CDR3 loop: CASSFGQPYEQYF. As DNA, the CDR3 is TGTGCCAGCAGTTTTGGACAGCCATACGAGCAGTACTTC.

This clonotype was observed a handful of times. The CDR3 DNA reads TGTGCCAGCAGTGCCTGGACTCCGCAAGAGACCCAGTACTTC. This encodes CASSAWTPQETQYF. The chain carries TRBV2 and TRBJ2-5; a weak D match, TRBD2 (5 bases). V was clipped by 4 bases and J by 2 bases, with 11 bases between them. Germline loops: CDR1 SNHLY, CDR2 FYNNEI. This CDR3 has 14 residues.

V is TRBV27 and J is TRBJ2-1; either TRBD1 or TRBD2 may fit D (5 bases each). Trimming took off 5 bases at V and 7 bases at J, with 12 bases between the two ends. The CDR3 loop spans 13 amino acids. Germline lookup yields CDR1 MNHEY and CDR2 SMNVEV (reference sequence). CDR3 bases: TGTGCCAGCAGTATAGGAGGACATAATGAGCAGTTCTTC. Protein sequence: CASSIGGHNEQFF.

This clonotype has just one count. The genes are TRBV29-1 and TRBJ2-6; D remains unclear. Trimming cost V 6 bases and J 1 base, with 7 bases left between them. Germline-derived CDR1 and CDR2 are SQVTM and ANQGSEA. The CDR3 extends over 13 amino acids. CDR3 residues: CSVKQSGANVLTF. In DNA, the CDR3 is TGCAGCGTGAAGCAGTCTGGGGCCAACGTCCTGACTTTC.

This clonotype appeared many times. V is TRBV20-1 and J is TRBJ1-2; D perhaps matches TRBD1 (5 bases). Germline CDR1 is DFQATT and CDR2 is SNEGSKA (reference sequence). The CDR3 sequence is 8 residues long. V was clipped by 6 bases and J by 10 bases, with 6 bases between them. Here the CDR3 reads CSAGTYTF. The CDR3 DNA sequence: TGCAGTGCCGGGACCTACACCTTC.